This T cell receptor beta chain was documented in a study of regulatory T cells in long-lasting Graves disease. Sample time point: newly diagnosed GD, antithyroid drugs for less than 3 months. TCR sequences were obtained from RNA taken from PBMCs. CDR3 regions were amplified by Arm-PCR using iRepertoire HTBI primers to build TCR beta libraries. TCRdb called the multiplex PCR reads again in MiXCR, with one record for every CDR3 protein. The sample includes about 520,000 distinct CDR3 sequences, around 13% seen only once; the top ten take roughly 9.3%. V shed 4 bases and J 2 bases; nucleotides not matched to a gene: 3. Germline-derived CDR1 and CDR2 are LNHDA and SQIVND (reference sequence). The CDR3 extends over 15 amino acids. This clonotype has ten or more counts. The same data also contributed to another study, on T cells in Graves' hyperthyroidism and ophthalmopathy.

This receptor was obtained from a woman aged 25-40 years with Graves disease. The chain is built from TRBV19 and TRBJ2-1, with 9 bases identical to TRBD2. This material consisted of peripheral blood mononuclear cells (PBMCs), taken at new diagnosis, from a patient treated with antithyroid drugs. In DNA, the CDR3 is TGTGCCAGTAGTAAGCGGGAGGCACCCTACAATGAGCAGTTCTTC. It yields the protein CASSKREAPYNEQFF.